These 22 T cell receptor beta chains were all obtained from the same sample, sequenced in a study of shared clonotypes between healthy human individuals. Using immunoSEQ multiplex PCR, the repertoire was profiled, and TCRdb retains in-frame clones only, with some absent. There are some 1.5 million clones in the sample; 95% to 99% occur only once, and about 0.45% lies in the top ten. The sequenced sample was naive CD4+ T cells sorted from blood. Subset: CD45RA+ positively selected. These receptors all come from a man between 25 and 39 years old in good health.

The chain employs TRBV7-6 and TRBJ2-7, with 7 positions matching TRBD1. The J segment lost 4 bases and the V segment lost 5 bases, leaving 8 bases of the junction unmatched. Germline V lookup: CDR1 SGHVS, CDR2 FNYEAQ. The CDR3 consists of 14 residues. The CDR3 protein is CASSRLARGYEQYF. For the CDR3, the DNA is TGTGCCAGCAGCCGACTGGCCAGGGGGTACGAGCAGTACTTC.

The V gene is TRBV14, the J gene TRBJ2-1, with no clear D. The CDR3 contains 15 residues. Germline-derived CDR1 and CDR2 are SGHDN and FVKESK. Trimming left V 6 bases short and J 0 bases short, with 12 bases between. The CDR3: CASSQIHSSYNEQFF. Written as DNA, the CDR3 is TGTGCCAGCAGTCAGATACATAGCTCCTACAATGAGCAGTTCTTC.

The rearrangement joins TRBV2 to TRBJ2-3; tentative D call: TRBD1 (5 bases). The V and J ends lost 1 base and 14 bases respectively, with 10 bases between them. Germline-derived CDR1 and CDR2 are SNHLY and FYNNEI. The CDR3 is 11 amino acids. CDR3 sequence reads: CASSEVGVGYF. The CDR3 nucleotides are TGTGCCAGCAGTGAAGTAGGGGTCGGGTATTTT.

The chain recombines TRBV10-1 with TRBJ2-7, with 8 bases matching TRBD2. The CDR3 covers 15 residues. Per germline, CDR1 WNHNN and CDR2 SYGVQD (reference sequence). The ends lost 3 bases at V and 0 bases at J; junction bases unmatched: 4. This chain's CDR3 is CASSELAAISYEQYF. The CDR3 coding sequence is TGCGCCAGCAGTGAACTAGCGGCAATCTCCTACGAGCAGTACTTC.

The V gene is TRBV4-3, the J gene TRBJ2-1, with 13 bases aligning to TRBD2. Looked up from germline, CDR1 is LGHNA and CDR2 is YSLEER. With V trimmed by 0 bases and J by 9 bases, 14 bases remained unmatched. CDR3 length equals 19 residues. Written as DNA, the CDR3 is TGCGCCAGCAGCCAAGAACTAGCGGGAGGGCTTGCTCAGGGCAGTGAGCAGTTCTTC. Protein: CASSQELAGGLAQGSEQFF.

J is TRBJ2-3 and V is TRBV6-5; D assignment may be TRBD1 or TRBD2 (7 bases each). The germline CDR1 and CDR2 sequences are MNHEY and SVGAGI. The CDR3 length is 15 residues. Trimming took 3 bases from V and 6 from J, leaving 16 bases between them. This CDR3 is CASSYWRQGGDTQYF. CDR3 nucleotide sequence: TGTGCCAGCAGTTATTGGCGGCAGGGGGGGGATACGCAGTATTTT.

The V gene is TRBV6-5, the J gene TRBJ1-2; no firm D call. This CDR3 contains 14 residues. Germline V gives CDR1 MNHEY, CDR2 SVGAGI. Trimming removed 0 bases from V and 8 bases from J, with 13 bases in between. The CDR3 is CASSYSEASSGYTF. DNA of the CDR3: TGTGCCAGCAGTTACTCAGAGGCTTCTAGCGGCTACACCTTC.

The gene calls are TRBV28 and TRBJ2-7, with D uncertain. There are 18 residues in the CDR3. CDR1 MDHEN and CDR2 SYDVKM come from the germline V gene. The germline V and J ends were trimmed by 0 bases and 0 bases, with 18 bases remaining between them. As DNA, the CDR3 is TGTGCCAGCAGTTTATGGGGTTTGGCGGCGACGGGCTCCTACGAGCAGTACTTC. It yields the protein CASSLWGLAATGSYEQYF.

The gene calls are TRBV9 and TRBJ2-3, with unresolved D. Trimming stripped 3 bases from V and 6 bases from J, with 11 bases between. CDR1 and CDR2 from the germline V gene are SGDLS and YYNGEE. The CDR3 runs 13 residues. The CDR3 sequence is CASSASLLDTQYF. The DNA for the CDR3 is TGTGCCAGCAGCGCGAGCCTCTTGGATACGCAGTATTTT.

This sequence joins TRBV28 and TRBJ1-1; TRBD1 aligns across 7 bases. Trimming took 5 bases from V and 5 from J; bases not matched to a gene: 14. The CDR3 length is 16 residues. Germline V CDR1 and CDR2: MDHEN, SYDVKM. The CDR3 region has the DNA TGTGCCAGCAGTAGTCAGGGGGGCGTTCGTTATACTGAAGCTTTCTTT. Its translation is CASSSQGGVRYTEAFF.

V usage is TRBV30 and J usage is TRBJ1-1; TRBD1 aligns across 8 bases. V lost 1 base and J lost 4; bases outside the gene matches: 11. CDR1 is GTSNPN, CDR2 SVGIG, per germline (reference sequence). CDR3 size: 16 residues. For the CDR3, the DNA is TGTGCCTGGAGTGAGTTGGGACAGGCCTTGAGCACTGAAGCTTTCTTT. Translating gives CAWSELGQALSTEAFF.

The chain carries TRBV6-6 and TRBJ1-5; TRBD1 might be the D (5 bases). Germline CDR1 MNHNY, CDR2 SVGAGI (reference sequence). The length of the CDR3 is 13 residues. The ends were cut back, 7 bases at V and 6 bases at J, with 13 bases in the middle. The CDR3 is CASTEVGVQPQHF. Here the CDR3 DNA reads TGTGCCAGCACCGAGGTGGGGGTTCAGCCCCAGCATTTT.

The chain links TRBV5-4 to TRBJ2-7; D might be TRBD1 (6 bases). Germline V gives CDR1 SGHNT, CDR2 YYREEE (reference sequence). CDR3 length: 15 amino acids. The V end was cut by 4 bases, the J end by 2 bases, with 16 bases between. The CDR3 sequence: CASSLSGTQTYEQYF. The CDR3 bases are TGTGCCAGCAGCCTTTCCGGGACACAAACCTACGAGCAGTACTTC.

Worth noting for this clone: This CDR3 is also generated by other DNA sequences in the sample. The V gene is TRBV27, the J gene TRBJ2-7; D is uncertain. Trimming stripped 4 bases from V and 4 bases from J, with 5 bases between. This CDR3 is 11 amino acids long. CDR1 MNHEY and CDR2 SMNVEV come from the germline V gene (reference sequence). The CDR3 DNA follows: TGTGCCAGCAGTTCCCAGTACGAGCAGTACTTC. Its translation: CASSSQYEQYF.

V is TRBV2 and J is TRBJ2-2; no reliable D call. Germline CDR1 is SNHLY and CDR2 is FYNNEI. V was shortened by 7 bases and J by 1 base, with 7 bases between the two germline ends. The CDR3 covers 13 residues. The CDR3 coding sequence is TGTGCCAGCAAGACGGGGAACACCGGGGAGCTGTTTTTT. Translated: CASKTGNTGELFF.

This clone is a singleton in its sample. The chain combines TRBV7-2 with TRBJ2-3; no clear D gene. From germline, CDR1 is SGHTA and CDR2 FQGNSA. V lost 5 bases and J 10 bases, leaving 16 bases between the germline ends. CDR3 length equals 13 residues. The CDR3 DNA reads as TGTGCCAGCAGCCTCACCGGTGTCTTCGCGCAGTATTTT. Amino acids: CASSLTGVFAQYF.

The chain recombines TRBV5-5 with TRBJ1-5, with D unresolved. Germline V gene data show CDR1 as SGHKS and CDR2 as YYEKEE (reference sequence). This CDR3 has 14 amino acids. V lost 2 bases to trimming and J lost 7 bases, with 13 bases between them. The CDR3 protein is CASSLWASDQPQHF. The CDR3 nucleotides are TGTGCCAGCAGCTTATGGGCCTCGGACCAGCCCCAGCATTTT.

The chain is built from TRBV5-1 and TRBJ2-5; D is undetermined. The length of the CDR3 is 12 residues. Germline values: CDR1 SGHRS, CDR2 YFSETQ. V was cut by 6 bases and J by 4 bases, with 10 bases left in between. CDR3 DNA sequence: TGCGCCAGCAAGGGCGAAAGAGAGACCCAGTACTTC. Amino acid sequence: CASKGERETQYF.

The chain couples TRBV19 to TRBJ2-5; 10 nucleotides agree with TRBD2. This CDR3 spans 15 amino acids. The germline CDR1 and CDR2 sequences are LNHDA and SQIVND (reference sequence). The ends lost 3 bases at V and 4 bases at J; junction bases unmatched: 5. The chain's CDR3 is CASSIRTSGGETQYF. Written as DNA, the CDR3 is TGTGCCAGTAGTATCCGGACTAGCGGAGGAGAGACCCAGTACTTC.

V gene TRBV6-5 combines with J gene TRBJ2-7; 14 bases are shared with TRBD2. CDR3 length: 13 amino acids. The ends lost 6 bases at V and 7 bases at J; junction bases unmatched: 2. CDR1 is MNHEY and CDR2 is SVGAGI in the germline V gene. In DNA, the CDR3 is TGTGCCAGCAGGGGACTAGCGGGAGTTGAGCAGTACTTC. This encodes CASRGLAGVEQYF.

The V and J genes are TRBV13 and TRBJ1-2; D perhaps matches TRBD1 (6 bases). The germline V and J ends were trimmed by 4 bases and 0 bases, with 12 bases remaining between them. Germline-derived CDR1 and CDR2 are PRHDT and FYEKMQ (reference sequence). CDR3 length equals 15 residues. CDR3 DNA: TGTGCCAGCAGCTACGGACAGTTCACTAACTATGGCTACACCTTC. Its translation: CASSYGQFTNYGYTF.

The CDR3 loop reads CASSVLAGANTGELFF. DNA of the CDR3: TGTGCCAGCAGCGTCCTAGCGGGAGCGAACACCGGGGAGCTGTTTTTT. The chain joins TRBV14 to TRBJ2-2, with TRBD2 matching over 10 bases. The J segment lost 0 bases and the V segment lost 5 bases, leaving 3 bases of the junction unmatched. Per the germline V gene, CDR1 is SGHDN and CDR2 is FVKESK. The CDR3 totals 16 residues.